The rows below give T cell receptor beta chains drawn from one sample of a study of blood T cells in healthy people across ages. One entry per CDR3 protein, called by TCRdb with MiXCR from the 5' RACE reads. The data contain about 680,000 distinct CDR3 sequences, about half of them singletons. Source material: blood. These receptors originate from a woman aged 60 to 75 in good health. Each CDR3 is given with its conserved first and last residue. The order of the fields is D gene, V gene, clone size, J gene, CDR3 DNA, CDR3 protein. D genes are given only for firm matches. Not every row has a clone size; where given, it reads once, few, many or a size class.

>.|TRBV27|.|TRBJ2-3
TGTGCCAGCAGTCGCCGCACTAGCACAGATACGCAGTATTTT
CASSRRTSTDTQYF
>TRBD2|TRBV20-1|.|TRBJ2-7
TGCAGTGCTCTGACTAGCGGGAAGGGGGGGCCGTACGAGCAGTACTTC
CSALTSGKGGPYEQYF
>TRBD1|TRBV7-9|.|TRBJ2-7
TGTGCCAGCAGCCATGGACAGGATCTGGACGAGCAGTACTTC
CASSHGQDLDEQYF
>TRBD2|TRBV25-1|.|TRBJ2-7
TGTGCCAGCAGTGATGGACGGGAGGGAACCTCCTACAATGAGCAGTACTTC
CASSDGREGTSYNEQYF
>.|TRBV29-1|.|TRBJ1-3
TGCAGCGTTGATATTGGCTCCTCTGGAAACACCATATATTTT
CSVDIGSSGNTIYF
>TRBD2|TRBV4-3|.|TRBJ2-3
TGCGCCAGCAGCCAAGTCTCGGCGGGAGGGAGTGCAGATACGCAGTATTTT
CASSQVSAGGSADTQYF
>TRBD2|TRBV6-1|few|TRBJ2-5
TGTGCCAGCAGTGAAGCGACGGGGGGCCAAGAGACCCAGTACTTC
CASSEATGGQETQYF
>TRBD1|TRBV12-3/TRBV12-4|few|TRBJ2-7
TGTGCCAGCAGTTTGGGGACAGGGGGCTCCTACAATGAGCAGTACTTC
CASSLGTGGSYNEQYF
>.|TRBV6-2/TRBV6-3|.|TRBJ1-1
TGTGCCAGCGAGATGTGGATAGACACTGAAGCTTTCTTT
CASEMWIDTEAFF
>.|TRBV9|.|TRBJ2-3
TGTGCCAGCAGCGTACGGGGGAGCACAGATACGCAGTATTTT
CASSVRGSTDTQYF
>.|TRBV6-1|few|TRBJ2-5
TGTGCCAGCAGTGAAGACCCGGGACAAGAGACCCAGTACTTC
CASSEDPGQETQYF
>TRBD2|TRBV29-1|.|TRBJ2-1
TGCGGCGCCAGCGGGAGGTGGTCCTACAATGAGCAGTTCTTC
CGASGRWSYNEQFF
>.|TRBV20-1|.|TRBJ1-1
TGCAGTGCTCCGGAAGCGGGACGTGACACTGAAGCTTTCTTT
CSAPEAGRDTEAFF
>.|TRBV6-5|.|TRBJ2-1
TGTGCCGGCAGATATATCCGAGCTGGCTACAATGAGCAGTTCTTC
CAGRYIRAGYNEQFF
>TRBD2|TRBV4-3|many|TRBJ2-1
TGCGCCAGCAGCCCGGGACTAGCGGGATCACGGGAGCAGTTCTTC
CASSPGLAGSREQFF
>.|TRBV30|.|TRBJ1-6
TGTGCCTGGAGTGCCCGAGGAGCAAGAAGGGGCGGGAATTCACCCCTCCACTTT
CAWSARGARRGGNSPLHF
>TRBD2|TRBV9|.|TRBJ2-5
TGTGCCAGCAGCGCCAGACTAGCGGGAGGGCCCAATGAGCAGTACTTC
CASSARLAGGPNEQYF
>.|TRBV9|.|TRBJ1-1
TGTGCCAGCAGCCCAGTCATGATGGGAGGGACTGAAGCTTTCTTT
CASSPVMMGGTEAFF
>.|TRBV4-3|.|TRBJ1-5
TGCGCCAGCAGCCAAGACAGGACGGTAGGGTATCAGCCCCAGCATTTT
CASSQDRTVGYQPQHF
>TRBD2|TRBV2|.|TRBJ2-5
TGTGCCAACGGACTAGTCCCCCAAGAGACCCAGTACTTC
CANGLVPQETQYF
>TRBD1|TRBV4-3|.|TRBJ2-7
TGCGCCAGCAGCCGCTCGACAGGGGAGGTCTACGAGCAGTACTTC
CASSRSTGEVYEQYF
>TRBD1|TRBV6-1|.|TRBJ1-5
TGTGCCAGCAGCCGGGACAGGGACCTACAGCCCCAGCATTTT
CASSRDRDLQPQHF
>.|TRBV20-1|.|TRBJ2-3
TGCAGTGCTAGAAGACGGGGGCTAGATACGCAGTATTTT
CSARRRGLDTQYF
>.|TRBV6-6|.|TRBJ2-1
TGTGCCAGCAGTTCTCCGGGACGAGCGTCTTACAATGAGCAGTTCTTC
CASSSPGRASYNEQFF
>.|TRBV4-1|many|TRBJ2-7
TGCGCCAGCAGCCAAGAACAGGTGAGCTCCTACGAGCAGTACTTC
CASSQEQVSSYEQYF
>TRBD1|TRBV10-3|.|TRBJ1-3
TGTGCCATCAGTGCGGACAGGGCCTCTGGAAACACCATATATTTT
CAISADRASGNTIYF
>.|TRBV5-5|few|TRBJ1-2
TGTGCCAGCAGCTTGGACAGAGGGCTCAACGGCTACACCTTC
CASSLDRGLNGYTF
>TRBD2|TRBV6-5|.|TRBJ2-7
TGTGCCAGCAGTTCGACTAGCGGGAGTAGAAGCTCCTACGAGCAGTACTTC
CASSSTSGSRSSYEQYF
>TRBD2|TRBV20-1|.|TRBJ2-1
TGCAGTGCTAGGCGACTAGCGGGAGCTAATGAGCAGTTCTTC
CSARRLAGANEQFF
>TRBD2|TRBV4-1|few|TRBJ2-7
TGCGCCAGCAGCCAAGTTGGATCGACTAGCGGGATAAACGAGCAGTACTTC
CASSQVGSTSGINEQYF